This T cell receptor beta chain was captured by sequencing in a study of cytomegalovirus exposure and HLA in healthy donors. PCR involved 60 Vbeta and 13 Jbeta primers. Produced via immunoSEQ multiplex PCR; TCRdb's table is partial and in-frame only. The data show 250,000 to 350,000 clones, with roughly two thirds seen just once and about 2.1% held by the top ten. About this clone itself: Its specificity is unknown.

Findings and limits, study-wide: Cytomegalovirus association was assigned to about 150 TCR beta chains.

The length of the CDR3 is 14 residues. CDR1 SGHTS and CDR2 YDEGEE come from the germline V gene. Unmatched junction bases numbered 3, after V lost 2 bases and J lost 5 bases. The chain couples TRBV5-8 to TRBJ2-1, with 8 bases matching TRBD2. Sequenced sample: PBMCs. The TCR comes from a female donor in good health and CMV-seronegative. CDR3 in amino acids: CASSLAGAHNEQFF. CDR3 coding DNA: TGTGCCAGCAGCTTAGCGGGAGCCCACAATGAGCAGTTCTTC.